The clone carrying this TCR beta chain was seen a handful of times. The sample carries other DNA sequences with the same CDR3. The data were obtained in a study of shared clonotypes between healthy human individuals. The table came from immunoSEQ multiplex PCR; TCRdb's copy has only in-frame clones and leaves some out. Of roughly 700,000 clones listed, around 72% were seen once; the top ten hold about 1.7%. The sequence derives from a young woman in good health. Sequences were obtained from memory CD4+ T cells sorted from blood. The subset here: CD45RA-negative fraction.

The CDR3 DNA reads TGTGCCAGCAGCCTCTATCCCAATCAGCCCCAGCATTTT. Translated, it gives CASSLYPNQPQHF. This chain connects TRBV7-6 to TRBJ1-5; D is uncertain. This CDR3 contains 13 residues. V was pared by 5 bases and J by 3 bases, with 8 bases between. CDR1 SGHVS and CDR2 FNYEAQ come from the germline V gene.